These 6 T cell receptor beta chains were sequenced from one sample in a study of shared clonotypes between healthy human individuals. Assay used: immunoSEQ multiplex PCR; TCRdb lists only in-frame clones, some missing. The sample includes around 370,000 clones, just over 95% of them seen just once. The sequenced material came from memory CD8+ T cells sorted from blood. Subset given: CD45RO+ cells pooled with CCR7-negative TemRA cells. The source of these receptors is a man in his thirties or forties in good health.

V usage is TRBV19 and J usage is TRBJ2-3; 8 bases line up with TRBD2. This CDR3 comprises 15 residues. The junction had 8 bases not matched to a gene; V was cut back by 3 bases and J by 6 bases. Germline CDR1 reads LNHDA; CDR2 reads SQIVND (reference sequence). The CDR3 nucleotides are TGTGCCAGTAGTATCCGGCTAGCGGGTGGGGATACGCAGTATTTT. This encodes CASSIRLAGGDTQYF.

V gene TRBV2 combines with J gene TRBJ2-6; 9 bases are a match to TRBD1. Germline CDR1 is SNHLY and CDR2 is FYNNEI. The CDR3 has 17 residues. The junction had 8 bases not matched to a gene; V was cut back by 8 bases and J by 0 bases. The CDR3 loop is CASVGTGRNSGANVLTF. CDR3 nucleotide sequence: TGTGCCAGCGTCGGGACAGGGAGGAACTCTGGGGCCAACGTCCTGACTTTC.

This clone was found once. The V and J genes are TRBV5-6 and TRBJ2-3; TRBD2 matches 7 bases. Unmatched junction bases numbered 5, after V lost 2 bases and J lost 2 bases. This CDR3 spans 15 amino acids. Germline V gene data show CDR1 as SGHDT and CDR2 as YYEEEE. The CDR3 here is CASSFRKRDTDTQYF. The CDR3 nucleotides read TGTGCCAGCAGCTTTCGGAAGCGGGACACAGATACGCAGTATTTT. Based on the CDR3 plus reference TRBV5-6 and TRBJ2-3, the full variable domain is DAGVTQSPTHLIKTRGQQVTLRCSPKSGHDTVSWYQQALGQGPQFIFQYYEEEERQRGNFPDRFSGHQFPNYSSELNVNALLLGDSALYLCASSFRKRDTDTQYFGPGTRLTVL.

The V and J genes are TRBV7-9 and TRBJ1-2; unclear D gene. Deletions cut 2 bases from V and 6 bases from J, with 4 bases between. Per germline, CDR1 SEHNR and CDR2 FQNEAQ (reference sequence). This CDR3 spans 11 amino acids. Written as DNA, the CDR3 is TGTGCCAGCAGCTTAAGGGATGGCTACACCTTC. It translates to CASSLRDGYTF.

The chain has TRBV25-1 and TRBJ2-7; D might be TRBD1 or TRBD2, each matching 5 bases. The V and J ends lost 2 bases and 4 bases respectively, with 15 bases between them. The CDR3 sequence is 15 residues long. Germline V gene sequence: CDR1 MGHDK, CDR2 SYGVNS. The CDR3 DNA reads TGTGCCAGCAGTGAAACAGGAGGAGTTGGATACGAGCAGTACTTC. Its translation: CASSETGGVGYEQYF.

The CDR3 is CASSEVVYEQYF. The DNA of the CDR3 is TGTGCCAGCAGTGAAGTAGTCTACGAGCAGTACTTC. The V call is TRBV6-1, the J call TRBJ2-7; D is unclear. Germline lookup yields CDR1 MNHNS and CDR2 SASEGT. Trimming took off 1 base at V and 3 bases at J, with 4 bases between the two ends. The CDR3 is 12 residues long.